The TCR beta chain under discussion was sequenced for a study of metastatic and nonmetastatic thyroid tumors. Overall study: Across blood and tumor or nodule tissue, repertoires from malignant and benign thyroid patients were compared with one another. Study outcomes and limitations: Malignant thyroid tumors reportedly had TCR beta diversity that was significantly higher than in benign nodules, in blood and tumor.

Per the authors' pipeline: A classifier for distant metastasis in papillary thyroid cancer was constructed using CDR3 differences observed across clinicopathological groups. TCRdb recomputed clones from the PCR reads via MiXCR. TCRdb, not the authors, supplied the V and J calls. The sample has 14,000 or so clones, approximately 32% seen once; the top ten hold 20% to 30%. Germline-derived CDR1 and CDR2 are GTSNPN and SVGIG (reference sequence). The CDR3 runs to 16 residues. V lost 3 bases, J lost 3 bases, and 18 bases lay in between. Treatment of any kind had been given to no patient before thyroid surgery. Points on this clone: Antigen: not known.

The chain has TRBV30 and TRBJ1-5; a weak D match, TRBD1 (6 bases). Sequenced sample: tumor tissue. The receptor was isolated from a female donor with papillary thyroid cancer or a benign thyroid nodule (not recorded which). Some clones in this sample may be carry-over from other donors' samples. This CDR3 is CAWSEQTGRPNQPQHF. As DNA, the CDR3 is TGTGCCTGGAGCGAACAGACAGGCCGACCCAATCAGCCCCAGCATTTT. The variable domain in full, with the rest retrieved from reference TRBV30 and TRBJ1-5, is SQTIHQWPATLVQPVGSPLSLECTVEGTSNPNLYWYRQAAGRGLQLLFYSVGIGQISSEVPQNLSASRPQDRQFILSSKKLLLSDSGFYLCAWSEQTGRPNQPQHFGDGTRLSIL.